These 9 T cell receptor beta chains were all obtained from the same sample, sequenced in a study of blood T cell repertoires in COVID-19. Measured with immunoSEQ multiplex PCR; TCRdb has only the in-frame clones, and not every one. The profile shows 650,000 to 800,000 clones, about nine tenths of them singletons. Sequencing was performed on peripheral blood. The receptor source for this set is a woman aged 18-29 years with acute or convalescent COVID-19.

The chain employs TRBV30 and TRBJ2-5; TRBD1 matches 9 bases. Germline V gene sequence: CDR1 GTSNPN, CDR2 SVGIG (reference sequence). The CDR3 has 14 residues. V trimming: 0 bases; J trimming: 5 bases; junction bases outside the gene matches: 4. The CDR3 here is CAWSVGQGRETQYF. Written as DNA, the CDR3 is TGTGCCTGGAGTGTAGGACAGGGGAGGGAGACCCAGTACTTC.

The CDR3 nucleotides read TGCAGCGCCCAGGGACAGGGAGTAGGCTACACCTTC. Protein: CSAQGQGVGYTF. V gene TRBV29-1 combines with J gene TRBJ1-2; 9 nucleotides line up with TRBD1. Germline V gene lookup returns CDR1 SQVTM and CDR2 ANQGSEA. The CDR3 sequence is 12 residues long. J was trimmed by 8 bases and V by 7 bases; bases with no gene match: 8.

This clone was seen a single time. The gene calls are TRBV30 and TRBJ1-5; 11 positions agree with TRBD1. Germline assignment: CDR1 GTSNPN and CDR2 SVGIG (reference sequence). The CDR3 has 14 amino acids. The ends lost 1 base at V and 6 bases at J; junction bases unmatched: 2. CDR3 nucleotides: TGTGCCTGGAGTGCCGGGACAGGGGGTCAGCCCCAGCATTTT. Amino acids: CAWSAGTGGQPQHF.

The chain joins TRBV5-1 to TRBJ2-2, with 8 nucleotides matching TRBD1. Germline assignment: CDR1 SGHRS and CDR2 YFSETQ. CDR3 length: 18 amino acids. V dropped 0 bases and J dropped 3; count of bases not matched to a gene: 10. CDR3 loop: CASSLGQGFGLDTGELFF. The CDR3 nucleotides read TGCGCCAGCAGCTTGGGACAGGGGTTCGGTCTGGACACCGGGGAGCTGTTTTTT.

V usage is TRBV2 and J usage is TRBJ1-2; 9 nucleotides match TRBD1. CDR1 and CDR2 from the germline V gene are SNHLY and FYNNEI. J gave up 7 bases and V 4 bases, and 10 bases lay outside the gene matches. The CDR3 is made up of 15 amino acids. The CDR3 loop is CASSAAGTGLGGYTF. The DNA of the CDR3 is TGTGCCAGCAGTGCTGCGGGGACAGGGCTTGGTGGCTACACCTTC. Combining the CDR3 with reference TRBV2 and TRBJ1-2 gives the whole variable domain EPEVTQTPSHQVTQMGQEVILRCVPISNHLYFYWYRQILGQKVEFLVSFYNNEISEKSEIFDDQFSVERPDGSNFTLKIRSTKLEDSAMYFCASSAAGTGLGGYTFGSGTRLTVV.

This chain's CDR3 is CASSENSLRVVWNQPQHF. CDR3 DNA sequence: TGTGCCAGCAGTGAAAATAGTTTGAGGGTAGTATGGAATCAGCCCCAGCATTTT. The genes are TRBV6-1 and TRBJ1-5, with D unclear. CDR3 length: 18 amino acids. Germline V gene data show CDR1 as MNHNS and CDR2 as SASEGT. Trimming shortened V by 2 bases and J by 4 bases, and 21 bases separated the two germline ends.

The CDR3 here is CASSPGVGTGELFF. The CDR3 bases are TGTGCCAGCAGTCCAGGGGTTGGCACCGGGGAGCTGTTTTTT. The chain links TRBV25-1 to TRBJ2-2, with D tentatively TRBD1 (6 bases). Deletions cut 5 bases from V and 4 bases from J, with 11 bases between. The germline V gene has CDR1 MGHDK and CDR2 SYGVNS. The CDR3 sequence is 14 residues long.

As regards this clone: Within the sample, other DNA sequences also encode this same CDR3. V and J are TRBV4-1 and TRBJ2-5; D gene unclear. The V gene's germline CDR1 is MGHRA and CDR2 YSYEKL. The V and J ends lost 0 bases and 1 base respectively, with 6 bases between them. The CDR3 consists of 14 residues. This CDR3 is CASSQDPGQETQYF. The CDR3 nucleotides read TGCGCCAGCAGCCAAGATCCAGGCCAAGAGACCCAGTACTTC.

This rearrangement joins TRBV6-4 to TRBJ2-3; 13 bases match TRBD2. With V trimmed by 5 bases and J by 3 bases, 5 bases remained unmatched. CDR1 MRHNA and CDR2 SNTAGT come from the germline V gene. This CDR3 is built from 16 residues. CDR3 DNA: TGTGCCAGCAGTCCCACTAGCGGGGGGGCAACAGATACGCAGTATTTT. This codes for CASSPTSGGATDTQYF.